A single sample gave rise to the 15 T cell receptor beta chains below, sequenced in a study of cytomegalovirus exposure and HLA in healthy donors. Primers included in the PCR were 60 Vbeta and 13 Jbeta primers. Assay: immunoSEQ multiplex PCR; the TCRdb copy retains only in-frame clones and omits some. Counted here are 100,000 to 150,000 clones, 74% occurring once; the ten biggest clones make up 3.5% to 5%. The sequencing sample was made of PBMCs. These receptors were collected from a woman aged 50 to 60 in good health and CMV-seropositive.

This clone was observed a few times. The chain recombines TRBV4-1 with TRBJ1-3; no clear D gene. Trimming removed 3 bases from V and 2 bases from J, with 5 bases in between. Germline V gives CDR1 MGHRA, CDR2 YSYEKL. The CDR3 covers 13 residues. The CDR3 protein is CASSQGAGNTIYF. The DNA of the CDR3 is TGCGCCAGCAGCCAGGGAGCTGGAAACACCATATATTTT.

CDR3 region: CASSYRRVGIDQPQHF. Written as DNA, the CDR3 is TGTGCCAGCAGTTATAGGAGGGTGGGTATTGATCAGCCCCAGCATTTT. This rearrangement joins TRBV6-5 to TRBJ1-5; D uncertain. This CDR3 region has 16 residues. Germline assignment: CDR1 MNHEY and CDR2 SVGAGI. V was clipped by 3 bases and J by 5 bases, with 17 bases between them.

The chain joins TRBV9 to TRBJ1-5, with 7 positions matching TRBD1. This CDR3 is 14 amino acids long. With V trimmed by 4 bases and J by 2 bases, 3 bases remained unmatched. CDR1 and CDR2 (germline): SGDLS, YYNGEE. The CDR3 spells CASSSGTGNQPQHF. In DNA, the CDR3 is TGTGCCAGCAGCTCCGGGACAGGCAATCAGCCCCAGCATTTT.

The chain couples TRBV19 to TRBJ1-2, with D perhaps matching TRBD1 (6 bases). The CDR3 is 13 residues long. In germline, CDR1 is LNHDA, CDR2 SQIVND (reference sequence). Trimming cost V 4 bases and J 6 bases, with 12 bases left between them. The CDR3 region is CASSKHRDDGYTF. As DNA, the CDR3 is TGTGCCAGTAGTAAACACAGGGATGATGGCTACACCTTC. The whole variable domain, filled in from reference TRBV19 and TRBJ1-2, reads DGGITQSPKYLFRKEGQNVTLSCEQNLNHDAMYWYRQDPGQGLRLIYYSQIVNDFQKGDIAEGYSVSREKKESFPLTVTSAQKNPTAFYLCASSKHRDDGYTFGSGTRLTVV.

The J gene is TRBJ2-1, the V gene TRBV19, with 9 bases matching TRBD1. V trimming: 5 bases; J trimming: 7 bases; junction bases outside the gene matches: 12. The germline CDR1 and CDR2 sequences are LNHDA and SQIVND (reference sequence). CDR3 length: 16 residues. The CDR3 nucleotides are TGTGCCAGTAGTCCCTACGGGACAGGGCGGGAGAATGAGCAGTTCTTC. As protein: CASSPYGTGRENEQFF.

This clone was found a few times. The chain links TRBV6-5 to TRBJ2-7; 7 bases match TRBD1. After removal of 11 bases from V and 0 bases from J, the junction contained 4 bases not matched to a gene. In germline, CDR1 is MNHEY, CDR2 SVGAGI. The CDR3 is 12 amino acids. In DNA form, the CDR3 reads TGTGCCTCCCGGGACAGCTCCTACGAGCAGTACTTC. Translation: CASRDSSYEQYF.

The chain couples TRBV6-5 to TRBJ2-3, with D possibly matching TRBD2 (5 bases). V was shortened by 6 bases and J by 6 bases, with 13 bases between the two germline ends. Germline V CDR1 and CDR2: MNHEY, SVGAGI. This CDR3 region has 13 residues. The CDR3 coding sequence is TGTGCCAGCAGACGTCGAGGGCGGGATACGCAGTATTTT. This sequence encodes CASRRRGRDTQYF.

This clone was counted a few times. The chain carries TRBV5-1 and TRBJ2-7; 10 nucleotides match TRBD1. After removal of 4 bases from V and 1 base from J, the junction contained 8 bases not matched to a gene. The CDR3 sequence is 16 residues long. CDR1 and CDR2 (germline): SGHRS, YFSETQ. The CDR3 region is CASSPGTGDISYEQYF. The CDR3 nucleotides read TGCGCCAGCAGCCCTGGGACAGGGGATATTTCCTACGAGCAGTACTTC.

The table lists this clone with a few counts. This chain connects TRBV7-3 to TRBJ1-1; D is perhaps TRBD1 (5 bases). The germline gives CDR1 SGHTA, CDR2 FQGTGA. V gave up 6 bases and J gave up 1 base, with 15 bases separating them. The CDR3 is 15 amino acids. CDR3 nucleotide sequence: TGTGCCAGCAGACCACAGGCGTCCCAGAACACTGAAGCTTTCTTT. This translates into CASRPQASQNTEAFF.

The chain's CDR3 is CASSLFGSGTATYNEQFF. The CDR3 DNA is TGCGCCAGCAGCTTGTTCGGTAGCGGGACTGCCACCTACAATGAGCAGTTCTTC. The chain joins TRBV5-1 to TRBJ2-1, with 8 bases matching TRBD2. CDR3 length: 18 residues. The ends lost 1 base at V and 2 bases at J; junction bases unmatched: 11. Germline CDR1 is SGHRS and CDR2 is YFSETQ.

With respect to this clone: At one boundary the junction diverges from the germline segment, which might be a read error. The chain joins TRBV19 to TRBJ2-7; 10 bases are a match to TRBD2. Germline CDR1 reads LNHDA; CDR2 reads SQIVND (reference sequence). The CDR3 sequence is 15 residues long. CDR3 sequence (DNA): TGTGCCAGTAGTATAGCTAGCGGGGGCTCCAACGAGCAGTACTTC. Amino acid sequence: CASSIASGGSNEQYF.

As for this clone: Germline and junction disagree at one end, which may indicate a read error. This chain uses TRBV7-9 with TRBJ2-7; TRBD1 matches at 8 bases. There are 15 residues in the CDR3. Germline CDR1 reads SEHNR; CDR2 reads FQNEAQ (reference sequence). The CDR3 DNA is TGTTCCAGCAGCTCAATGGACAGGGTTTTCTACGAGCAGTACTTC. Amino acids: CSSSSMDRVFYEQYF.

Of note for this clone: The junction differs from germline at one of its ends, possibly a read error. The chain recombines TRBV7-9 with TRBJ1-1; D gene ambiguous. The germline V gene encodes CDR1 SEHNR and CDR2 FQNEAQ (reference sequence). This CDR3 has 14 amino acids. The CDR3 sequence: CSSSFLPQITEAFF. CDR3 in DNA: TGTTCCAGCAGCTTCTTGCCACAAATCACTGAAGCTTTCTTT. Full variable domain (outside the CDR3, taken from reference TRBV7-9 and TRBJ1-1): DTGVSQNPRHKITKRGQNVTFRCDPISEHNRLYWYRQTLGQGPEFLTYFQNEAQLEKSRLLSDRFSAERPKGSFSTLEIQRTEQGDSAMYLCSSSFLPQITEAFFGQGTRLTVV.

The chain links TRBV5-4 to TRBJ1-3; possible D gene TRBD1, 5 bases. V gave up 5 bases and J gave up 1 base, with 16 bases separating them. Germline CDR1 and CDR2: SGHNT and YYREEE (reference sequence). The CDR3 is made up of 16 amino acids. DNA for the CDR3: TGTGCCAGCAGTACGCGCGGGGGACGTTCTGGAAACACCATATATTTT. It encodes CASSTRGGRSGNTIYF.

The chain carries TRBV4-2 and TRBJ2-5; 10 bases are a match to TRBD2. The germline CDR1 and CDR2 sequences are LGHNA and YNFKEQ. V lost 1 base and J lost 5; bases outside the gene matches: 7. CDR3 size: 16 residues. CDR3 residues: CASSQVLAGNVETQYF. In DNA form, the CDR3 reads TGTGCCAGCAGCCAAGTACTAGCGGGGAACGTGGAGACCCAGTACTTC.